Presented here are 27 T cell receptor beta chains from one specimen sequenced in a study of cytomegalovirus exposure and HLA in healthy donors. Primers included in the PCR were 60 Vbeta and 13 Jbeta primers. The method was immunoSEQ multiplex PCR; TCRdb's version includes in-frame clones alone and lacks a portion of them. Of over 100,000 clones listed, around 85% were seen once; the top ten hold 2.1%. What was sequenced was PBMCs. Receptors were obtained from a man aged 30 to 39 in good health and CMV-seronegative.

This clone was counted a few times. The rearrangement uses TRBV15 and TRBJ1-1; TRBD1 matches at 11 bases. Germline loops: CDR1 LNHNV, CDR2 YYDKDF (reference sequence). The junction had 1 base not matched to a gene; V was cut back by 0 bases and J by 4 bases. The CDR3 spans 15 residues. DNA for the CDR3: TGTGCCACCAGCAGAGACGGGACAGGGGGCACTGAAGCTTTCTTT. Protein: CATSRDGTGGTEAFF.

This chain uses TRBV7-9 with TRBJ2-4, with 8 bases fitting TRBD1. The CDR3 runs 17 residues. V lost 1 base and J lost 4; bases outside the gene matches: 9. Germline loops: CDR1 SEHNR, CDR2 FQNEAQ (reference sequence). CDR3: CASSLVLSDRGKNIQYF. The DNA of the CDR3 is TGTGCCAGCAGCTTAGTCCTCTCCGACAGGGGTAAAAACATTCAGTACTTC.

The chain carries TRBV11-2 and TRBJ1-1; no clear D. The germline V gene encodes CDR1 SGHAT and CDR2 FQNNGV. The V and J ends lost 5 bases and 4 bases respectively, with 17 bases between them. This CDR3 is built from 15 residues. The CDR3 DNA sequence: TGTGCCAGCAGCCCCTCTCCTGCGGGGTCCACTGAAGCTTTCTTT. This translates into CASSPSPAGSTEAFF.

This clone was picked up a small number of times. V gene TRBV5-6 combines with J gene TRBJ2-5, with 9 nucleotides matching TRBD2. Germline CDR1 SGHDT, CDR2 YYEEEE. The CDR3 spans 15 residues. With 3 bases clipped from V and 3 bases from J, the junction kept 6 bases outside the gene matches. Here the CDR3 reads CASSSLAGNKETQYF. The CDR3, as DNA: TGTGCCAGCAGCTCCCTAGCGGGGAACAAAGAGACCCAGTACTTC.

Note on this clone: This sample includes further DNA sequences coding for the same CDR3. V gene TRBV5-1 combines with J gene TRBJ1-4; no clear D gene. Trimming took off 0 bases at V and 2 bases at J, with 17 bases between the two ends. The CDR3 is 18 amino acids. CDR1 and CDR2 (germline): SGHRS, YFSETQ. The CDR3 region has the DNA TGCGCCAGCAGCTTGGCCAACAGAGACATCAAGACTAATGAAAAACTGTTTTTT. Its protein product is CASSLANRDIKTNEKLFF.

As regards this clone: This sample includes further DNA sequences coding for the same CDR3. This chain joins TRBV27 and TRBJ2-7; 9 nucleotides align to TRBD1. Per the germline V gene, CDR1 is MNHEY and CDR2 is SMNVEV (reference sequence). Trimming cost V 3 bases and J 5 bases; bases outside gene matches: 8. This CDR3 is 15 amino acids long. The DNA of the CDR3 is TGTGCCAGCAGTTTCCCGGGACAGGGTTGGAACGAGCAGTACTTC. This encodes CASSFPGQGWNEQYF.

The chain has TRBV7-2 and TRBJ1-1, with D perhaps TRBD1 (5 bases). The CDR3 spans 15 residues. Germline lookup yields CDR1 SGHTA and CDR2 FQGNSA. Trimming pared 4 bases from V and 1 base from J, leaving 13 bases between. CDR3 DNA: TGTGCCAGCAGCTCTAGTGGGACTGAGAACACTGAAGCTTTCTTT. Translated, it gives CASSSSGTENTEAFF.

The V call is TRBV2, the J call TRBJ2-4, with 9 nucleotides matching TRBD1. Germline V lookup: CDR1 SNHLY, CDR2 FYNNEI. V gave up 11 bases and J gave up 12 bases; unmatched junction bases: 14. The CDR3 sequence is 13 residues long. The CDR3: CAFQDRGGDSQYF. The CDR3 DNA reads as TGTGCCTTCCAGGACAGGGGAGGTGACAGTCAGTACTTC.

The chain uses TRBV6-1 and TRBJ1-5, with D hard to call. The V end was cut by 1 base, the J end by 9 bases, with 10 bases between. Germline V gives CDR1 MNHNS, CDR2 SASEGT. The length of the CDR3 is 13 residues. The CDR3 nucleotides are TGTGCCAGCAGTGAAGGGCGGGATTCGCCCCAGCATTTT. Amino acids: CASSEGRDSPQHF.

V is TRBV6-1 and J is TRBJ1-3, with 7 bases fitting TRBD1. The CDR3 has 14 amino acids. Trimming took 6 bases from V and 1 from J; bases not matched to a gene: 3. Germline V gene sequence: CDR1 MNHNS, CDR2 SASEGT. CDR3: CASSPGGSGNTIYF. The CDR3, as DNA: TGTGCCAGCAGCCCAGGGGGTTCTGGAAACACCATATATTTT.

The rearrangement joins TRBV28 to TRBJ1-1; D is unclear. V lost 2 bases and J 3 bases, leaving 4 bases between the germline ends. The CDR3 totals 12 residues. From germline, CDR1 is MDHEN and CDR2 SYDVKM. The CDR3 loop reads CASSLRYTEAFF. Written as DNA, the CDR3 is TGTGCCAGCAGTTTACGGTACACTGAAGCTTTCTTT.

The rearrangement joins TRBV27 to TRBJ2-7, with TRBD1 as a possible D gene (6 bases). Germline V gene sequence: CDR1 MNHEY, CDR2 SMNVEV (reference sequence). The CDR3 has 16 residues. V was cut by 0 bases and J by 0 bases, with 12 bases left in between. The CDR3: CASSLSRTVSSYEQYF. The CDR3, as DNA: TGTGCCAGCAGTTTATCGAGGACAGTGAGCTCCTACGAGCAGTACTTC.

The chain has TRBV5-6 and TRBJ2-5; 9 nucleotides align to TRBD1. Germline CDR1 SGHDT, CDR2 YYEEEE. The CDR3 spans 15 residues. Germline trimming cut 4 bases from V and 3 bases from J; bases unmatched to any gene: 7. This CDR3 is CASSPTGGLEETQYF. Written as DNA, the CDR3 is TGTGCCAGCAGCCCGACAGGGGGGTTAGAAGAGACCCAGTACTTC.

The gene calls are TRBV6-4 and TRBJ2-1; 7 bases are a match to TRBD2. This CDR3 region has 16 residues. Germline V gives CDR1 MRHNA, CDR2 SNTAGT. The J segment lost 2 bases and the V segment lost 0 bases, leaving 4 bases of the junction unmatched. This chain's CDR3 is CASSDSGGGTYNEQFF. CDR3 DNA: TGTGCCAGCAGTGACTCGGGCGGGGGAACCTACAATGAGCAGTTCTTC.

The rearrangement uses TRBV4-3 and TRBJ1-2; 9 nucleotides line up with TRBD1. The CDR3 consists of 16 residues. Trimming cost V 4 bases and J 3 bases; bases outside gene matches: 9. Germline V gives CDR1 LGHNA, CDR2 YSLEER. The CDR3, as DNA: TGCGCCAGCAGCCGCGTCGGACAGGGGACTCACTATGGCTACACCTTC. Translating it yields CASSRVGQGTHYGYTF.

The chain combines TRBV7-2 with TRBJ2-1; 16 nucleotides line up with TRBD2. The CDR3 extends over 16 amino acids. From germline, CDR1 is SGHTA and CDR2 FQGNSA. Germline trimming cut 4 bases from V and 8 bases from J; bases unmatched to any gene: 5. CDR3 sequence: CASSSGLAGGAHEQFF. CDR3 in DNA: TGTGCCAGCAGCTCGGGACTAGCGGGGGGGGCCCATGAGCAGTTCTTC.

V gene TRBV27 combines with J gene TRBJ2-7; TRBD1 matches 10 bases. The germline CDR1 and CDR2 sequences are MNHEY and SMNVEV (reference sequence). With V trimmed by 4 bases and J by 1 base, 4 bases remained unmatched. CDR3 size: 15 residues. CDR3 sequence (DNA): TGTGCCAGCAGTTCCTGGGACAGGGGATCCTACGAGCAGTACTTC. Its protein is CASSSWDRGSYEQYF.

The chain couples TRBV5-6 to TRBJ1-2; 7 bases agree with TRBD1. Per the germline V gene, CDR1 is SGHDT and CDR2 is YYEEEE. The CDR3 is 15 residues long. The V gene end was trimmed by 3 bases and the J gene end by 4 bases; junction bases not matched to a gene: 9. CDR3 protein: CASSSAETGLYGYTF. The CDR3 nucleotides read TGTGCCAGCAGCTCAGCCGAGACAGGGCTCTATGGCTACACCTTC.

The chain carries TRBV7-7 and TRBJ2-3, with a weak D call TRBD2 (6 bases). Germline lookup yields CDR1 SSHAT and CDR2 FNYEAQ (reference sequence). The CDR3 is 14 amino acids. Trimming stripped 1 base from V and 4 bases from J, with 9 bases between. The DNA of the CDR3 is TGTGCCAGCAGCTTAGGCGGGGAGGCAGATACGCAGTATTTT. Encoded protein: CASSLGGEADTQYF.

The chain combines TRBV4-1 with TRBJ2-7; D may be TRBD2 (5 bases). The CDR3 totals 13 residues. Germline V lookup: CDR1 MGHRA, CDR2 YSYEKL. The ends were cut back, 5 bases at V and 3 bases at J, with 11 bases in the middle. The CDR3 DNA reads as TGCGCCAGCAGCTGGAGGCTACGCTACGAGCAGTACTTC. Residues: CASSWRLRYEQYF.

The chain recombines TRBV5-6 with TRBJ1-2; D is perhaps TRBD1 (5 bases). CDR1 and CDR2 (germline): SGHDT, YYEEEE. This CDR3 comprises 18 residues. V was clipped by 1 base and J by 2 bases, with 21 bases between them. CDR3 protein: CASSLRSWAGPLNYGYTF. CDR3 coding DNA: TGTGCCAGCAGCTTGAGGTCTTGGGCAGGGCCTTTAAACTATGGCTACACCTTC.

The chain recombines TRBV6-1 with TRBJ1-1; D is unresolved. This CDR3 has 15 residues. Germline V gene sequence: CDR1 MNHNS, CDR2 SASEGT. The V end was cut by 4 bases, the J end by 1 base, with 13 bases between. The CDR3 sequence: CASSGGLHSNTEAFF. In DNA, the CDR3 is TGTGCCAGCAGTGGAGGACTCCACTCGAACACTGAAGCTTTCTTT.

The chain combines TRBV6-5 with TRBJ1-2; TRBD1 aligns across 9 bases. The CDR3 loop spans 15 amino acids. Germline V gene sequence: CDR1 MNHEY, CDR2 SVGAGI. Unmatched junction bases numbered 8, after V lost 5 bases and J lost 4 bases. This CDR3 reads CASSLGQGMLYGYTF. The CDR3 region has the DNA TGTGCCAGCAGTCTTGGACAGGGGATGCTCTATGGCTACACCTTC.

This chain links TRBV28 with TRBJ1-5, with 8 positions matching TRBD1. CDR3 length equals 14 residues. Germline-derived CDR1 and CDR2 are MDHEN and SYDVKM. J gave up 7 bases and V 5 bases, and 7 bases lay outside the gene matches. In DNA form, the CDR3 reads TGTGCCAGCAGTCCCCGGACAGGGTGGCAGCCCCAGCATTTT. Amino acids: CASSPRTGWQPQHF.

The chain couples TRBV28 to TRBJ2-2, with 7 bases aligning to TRBD2. Germline V gene sequence: CDR1 MDHEN, CDR2 SYDVKM. CDR3 size: 15 residues. The V and J ends lost 5 bases and 7 bases, in that order; junction bases with no gene match: 10. CDR3 coding DNA: TGTGCCAGCAGTCTGGGGAGGGTCATCGTCGGGGAGCTGTTTTTT. Protein product: CASSLGRVIVGELFF.

This chain joins TRBV11-2 and TRBJ1-1, with D maybe TRBD1 (5 bases). CDR3 length: 14 amino acids. The V end was cut by 4 bases, the J end by 7 bases, with 16 bases between. CDR1 SGHAT and CDR2 FQNNGV come from the germline V gene. CDR3 in DNA: TGTGCCAGCAGCTCAAATCAGGGTAAGGGTGAAGCTTTCTTT. Translated: CASSSNQGKGEAFF.

Comments on this clone: The sample has other DNA sequences that encode this CDR3 too. This sequence joins TRBV6-1 and TRBJ2-7, with TRBD1 matching 8 bases. The trim removed 2 bases at V and 4 bases at J, leaving 7 bases unmatched. The CDR3 runs 15 residues. The germline CDR1 and CDR2 sequences are MNHNS and SASEGT. Here the CDR3 DNA reads TGTGCCAGCAGTGAATCGGGGCAGGGGGCTTACGAGCAGTACTTC. Protein sequence: CASSESGQGAYEQYF.